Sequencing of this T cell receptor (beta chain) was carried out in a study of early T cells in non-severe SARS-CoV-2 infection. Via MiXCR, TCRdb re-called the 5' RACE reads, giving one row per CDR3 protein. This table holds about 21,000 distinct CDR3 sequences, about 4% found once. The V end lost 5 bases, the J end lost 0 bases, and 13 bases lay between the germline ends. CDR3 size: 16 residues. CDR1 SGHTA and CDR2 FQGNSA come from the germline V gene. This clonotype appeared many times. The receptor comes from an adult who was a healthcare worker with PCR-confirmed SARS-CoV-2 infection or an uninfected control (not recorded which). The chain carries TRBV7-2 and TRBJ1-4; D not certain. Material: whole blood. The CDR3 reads CASSRNGPATNEKLFF. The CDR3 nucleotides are TGTGCCAGCAGCCGCAACGGCCCTGCAACTAATGAAAAACTGTTTTTT.